This TCR beta chain is from a study of shared clonotypes between healthy human individuals. TCRdb's table, derived via immunoSEQ multiplex PCR, lists solely in-frame clones and lacks some. The sample carries some 2.3 million clones, over 85% recorded once. This CDR3 has 15 amino acids. After removal of 2 bases from V and 4 bases from J, the junction contained 5 bases not matched to a gene. Germline V lookup: CDR1 SGDLS, CDR2 YYNGEE. The source is a man younger than 30 in good health. Some clones in this sample may be carry-over from other donors' samples. Sequenced input: naive CD4+ T cells from PBMCs. As for subset: CD45RA+ positively selected. The V and J genes are TRBV9 and TRBJ2-7; 11 bases agree with TRBD2. The CDR3 DNA reads as TGTGCCAGCAGCGTTCACGGGACTAGCGGTTACGAGCAGTACTTC. The encoded protein is CASSVHGTSGYEQYF.